This T cell receptor (beta chain) was sequenced for a study of blood T cell repertoires in COVID-19. Study details: Researchers got acute and convalescent COVID-19 samples from the United States, Italy and Spain. T cells, B-cell-depleted T cells, or PBMCs provided the cDNA or gDNA that served as material.

CDR1 and CDR2 from the germline V gene are LNHDA and SQIVND (reference sequence). The V end lost 10 bases, the J end lost 5 bases, and 18 bases lay between the germline ends. This CDR3 comprises 13 residues. Using immunoSEQ multiplex PCR, the repertoire was profiled, and TCRdb retains in-frame clones only, with some absent. This repertoire shows 80,000 or so clones, about 88% found once; its top ten account for around 9.8%. This clone was picked up one time. V usage is TRBV19 and J usage is TRBJ2-7; D is perhaps TRBD1 (6 bases). The clonotype was recovered from a human donor in a cohort sampled during active COVID-19. Specimen: peripheral blood. CDR3 coding DNA: TGTGCCACCCGGACAGCTTCACGGAACGAGCAGTACTTC. Amino acids: CATRTASRNEQYF.